This T cell receptor (beta chain) came from a study of shared clonotypes between healthy human individuals. Overall study results and limits: Among non-shared clonotypes, generation probabilities were lower than among those shared by all four donors.

Method: immunoSEQ multiplex PCR; TCRdb's copy keeps in-frame clones and lacks some. This sample has about 230,000 clones, with under 80% found just once. Comments on this clone: Its cognate antigen is unknown.

Germline assignment: CDR1 SGHTA and CDR2 FQGNSA. Trimming removed 1 base at V and 2 bases at J, with 14 bases between. The CDR3 contains 16 residues. V is TRBV7-2 and J is TRBJ1-1, with a possible D match to TRBD1 (6 bases). This clonotype was obtained from a man aged 25-40 years in good health. Sequencing input: memory CD4+ T cells sorted from blood. Described subset: CD45RA-negative fraction. CDR3 nucleotides: TGTGCCAGCAGCTTAGAATGGGGGGCGAGAAACACTGAAGCTTTCTTT. Amino acids: CASSLEWGARNTEAFF.